Listed below are T cell receptor beta chains from one sample, sequenced in a study of blood T cells in healthy people across ages. TCRdb independently ran MiXCR on the 5' RACE reads; one entry per CDR3 protein. The sample yields more than 600,000 distinct CDR3 sequences, 25% seen once. These records were also assigned to another study, of T cells of mothers and their children.

Sequenced material: blood. These TCRs come from a boy between 5 and 17 years old in good health. CDR3s include the opening cysteine and the closing phenylalanine or tryptophan. A D gene is named only where the DNA matches it firmly. Some rows have no size entry. The others give once, few or many, or a class for an expanded clone.

D,size,V,J,DNA,CDR3
.,.,TRBV5-1,TRBJ2-7,TGCGCCAGCAGCACGACGGACATTTACTACGAGCAGTACTTC,CASSTTDIYYEQYF
.,.,TRBV11-2,TRBJ2-7,TGTGCCAGCAGCACCAACAGATACGAGCAGTACTTC,CASSTNRYEQYF
TRBD1,.,TRBV12-3/TRBV12-4,TRBJ1-1,TGTGCCAGCAGGGGGACAGGGTACGCTTTCTTT,CASRGTGYAFF
.,.,TRBV7-9,TRBJ2-7,TGTGCCAGCAGCTTAGGTAGACAGACCTACGAGCAGTACTTC,CASSLGRQTYEQYF
.,few,TRBV6-2/TRBV6-3,TRBJ2-3,TGTGCCAGCAGTTACTCGGACAGTACAGATACGCAGTATTTT,CASSYSDSTDTQYF
.,few,TRBV3-1,TRBJ2-1,TGTGCCAGCACGTTTGGCGGGAGAGGGGGCTACAATGAGCAGTTCTTC,CASTFGGRGGYNEQFF
.,.,TRBV11-2,TRBJ2-2,TGTGCCAGCAGCCAGTACCCCACCGGGACCGAAAACACCGGGGAGCTGTTTTTT,CASSQYPTGTENTGELFF
TRBD1,.,TRBV20-1,TRBJ1-5,TGCAGTGCCACCGGGACAGACAATCAGCCCCAGCATTTT,CSATGTDNQPQHF
TRBD2,few,TRBV20-1,TRBJ2-5,TGCAGTGTCGGGACTAGCAAGACCCAGTACTTC,CSVGTSKTQYF
TRBD1,.,TRBV29-1,TRBJ2-7,TGCAGCGCCTATACGACAGGGCGCTCCTACGAGCAGTACTTC,CSAYTTGRSYEQYF
.,few,TRBV12-5,TRBJ1-1,TGTGCTAGTGGTTTGGGGTTCGGGGTGAACACTGAAGCTTTCTTT,CASGLGFGVNTEAFF
.,.,TRBV7-2,TRBJ2-7,TGTGCCGGCAGCCCCATAAACGCCTACGAGCAGTACTTC,CAGSPINAYEQYF
.,few,TRBV3-1,TRBJ2-7,TGTGCCAGCAGCCAGGATACCGGATCCTTGATGGGGCAGTACTTC,CASSQDTGSLMGQYF
.,.,TRBV28,TRBJ2-1,TGTGCCAGCAGTGTTGAACAGGGAGAAGGGGAGCAGTTCTTC,CASSVEQGEGEQFF
TRBD1,few,TRBV14,TRBJ2-3,TGTGCCAGCAGACAACAGGGGTTTGGGGATACGCAGTATTTT,CASRQQGFGDTQYF
TRBD1,.,TRBV11-2,TRBJ2-7,TGTGCCAGCAGCTTAGAGGGGACAGGGGAATACGAGCAGTACTTC,CASSLEGTGEYEQYF
.,few,TRBV12-3/TRBV12-4,TRBJ2-2,TGTGCCAGCAGTTTAGGGGTTGTGACCGGGGAGCTGTTTTTT,CASSLGVVTGELFF
TRBD1,.,TRBV12-3/TRBV12-4,TRBJ1-1,TGTGCCAGTGGACAGGCCCACGTGAACACTGAAGCTTTCTTT,CASGQAHVNTEAFF
.,.,TRBV11-2,TRBJ2-1,TGTGCCAGCAGCTTAGTACTGCCAGGCCCCGAGCAGTTCTTC,CASSLVLPGPEQFF
.,many,TRBV12-3/TRBV12-4,TRBJ2-7,TGTGCCAGCACCACTGGGGCAGGGTGGTACGAGCAGTACTTC,CASTTGAGWYEQYF
.,few,TRBV27,TRBJ1-5,TGTGCCAGCAGTTTAGCCTTTAGCAATCAGCCCCAGCATTTT,CASSLAFSNQPQHF
.,.,TRBV28,TRBJ1-2,TGTGCCAGCAGTTTTTCCCAGCTCTATGGCTACACCTTC,CASSFSQLYGYTF